This T cell receptor (beta chain) was identified in a study of T cells in Graves' hyperthyroidism and ophthalmopathy. Study-wide results and caveats: The model predicted ophthalmopathy a median around 6 months before onset.

V shed 1 base and J shed 0 bases, with 6 bases lying between them. Germline values: CDR1 GTSNPN, CDR2 SVGIG (reference sequence). CDR3 length: 13 amino acids. Together with thyroid ultrasound, orbital computed tomography, serum thyroxine and TRAb, clinical symptoms were used for diagnoses. This clonotype has ten or more counts. No antigen is known for it. Researchers took RNA transcripts and amplified the TCR beta CDR3 regions from them. The HTBI primer set drove a first-round RT-PCR of the TCR CDR3. TCRdb reprocessed the multiplex PCR reads via MiXCR and lists one record per CDR3 protein. Of approximately 600,000 distinct CDR3 sequences listed, around 14% are singletons.

The sequence was collected from a woman aged 25 to 39 with Graves' hyperthyroidism that later progressed to Graves' ophthalmopathy. This sequence joins TRBV30 and TRBJ1-2, with D uncertain. What was sequenced was blood. The CDR3 DNA is TGTGCCTGGAGTGGCGGAGCTAACTATGGCTACACCTTC. This sequence encodes CAWSGGANYGYTF.